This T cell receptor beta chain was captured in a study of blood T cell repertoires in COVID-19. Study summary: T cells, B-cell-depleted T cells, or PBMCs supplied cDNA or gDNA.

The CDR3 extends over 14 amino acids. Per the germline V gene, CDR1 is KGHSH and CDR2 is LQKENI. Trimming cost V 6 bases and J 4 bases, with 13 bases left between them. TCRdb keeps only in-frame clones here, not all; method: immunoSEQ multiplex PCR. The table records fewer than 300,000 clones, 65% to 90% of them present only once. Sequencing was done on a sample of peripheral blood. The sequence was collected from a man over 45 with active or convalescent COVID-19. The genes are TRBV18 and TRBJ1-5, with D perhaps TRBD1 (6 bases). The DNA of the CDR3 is TGTGCCAGCTCCCGAGGGACAAATAATCAGCCCCAGCATTTT. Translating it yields CASSRGTNNQPQHF.